Below, 6 T cell receptor beta chains from the same sample are listed, as sequenced in a study of blood T cell repertoires in COVID-19. Only in-frame clones appear in the TCRdb table, and some are missing; sequencing was by immunoSEQ multiplex PCR. The table has about 260,000 clones, more than 70% seen once. The specimen sequenced was peripheral blood. The receptors were sampled from a woman aged 25 to 39 with COVID-19, enrolled during active disease.

The rearrangement links TRBV5-1 to TRBJ2-3, with 11 bases identical to TRBD2. V gave up 1 base and J gave up 5 bases; unmatched junction bases: 3. From germline, CDR1 is SGHRS and CDR2 YFSETQ. The CDR3 has 15 amino acids. CDR3: CASSLFGLAGDTQYF. CDR3 in DNA: TGCGCCAGCAGCTTGTTTGGACTAGCGGGAGATACGCAGTATTTT.

This clone came up a few times. This rearrangement joins TRBV19 to TRBJ2-7, with 10 bases fitting TRBD1. With 6 bases clipped from V and 3 bases from J, the junction kept 2 bases outside the gene matches. In germline, CDR1 is LNHDA, CDR2 SQIVND (reference sequence). The CDR3 length is 13 residues. The DNA of the CDR3 is TGTGCCAGTAGCCGGACAGGGGGCTACGAGCAGTACTTC. Translated, it gives CASSRTGGYEQYF.

The chain uses TRBV10-3 and TRBJ2-1; 12 bases agree with TRBD2. This CDR3 is built from 15 residues. With 4 bases clipped from V and 7 bases from J, the junction kept 5 bases outside the gene matches. In germline, CDR1 is ENHRY, CDR2 SYGVKD. In DNA form, the CDR3 reads TGTGCCATCAGTGTTAGTCTAGCGGGAGGGAATGAGCAGTTCTTC. This codes for CAISVSLAGGNEQFF.

The V call is TRBV5-5, the J call TRBJ2-1; 8 nucleotides match TRBD2. The CDR3 is 16 residues long. The V segment lost 5 bases and the J segment 2 bases; nucleotides outside the gene matches: 9. CDR1 and CDR2 (germline): SGHKS, YYEKEE (reference sequence). The chain's CDR3 is CASSPRSGSPYNEQFF. CDR3 nucleotides: TGTGCCAGCAGTCCCAGAAGCGGGAGCCCCTACAATGAGCAGTTCTTC.

The chain couples TRBV11-2 to TRBJ2-1; 7 nucleotides agree with TRBD2. The CDR3 runs to 18 residues. The trim removed 5 bases at V and 4 bases at J, leaving 17 bases unmatched. Germline loops: CDR1 SGHAT, CDR2 FQNNGV. The CDR3 bases are TGTGCCAGCAGCCCCCGAGGCACTACTAGCGCAGGGTACAATGAGCAGTTCTTC. Its translation is CASSPRGTTSAGYNEQFF.

This clone was recorded once. V usage is TRBV7-3 and J usage is TRBJ1-5; TRBD1 might be the D (6 bases). Deletions cut 1 base from V and 0 bases from J, with 28 bases between. The CDR3 sequence is 22 residues long. CDR1 and CDR2 from the germline V gene are SGHTA and FQGTGA. For the CDR3, the DNA is TGTGCCAGCAGCTTAATAGCCGGGTGGGCAGGGGATGACGGTAATAGCAATCAGCCCCAGCATTTT. As protein: CASSLIAGWAGDDGNSNQPQHF.